A selection of T cell receptor beta chains follows, all from one sample in a study of vaccination effects on CD4 cells after COVID-19. Their target antigens are unknown. Generated by immunoSEQ multiplex PCR, the TCRdb table keeps only in-frame clones and is missing some. The sample records roughly 61,000 clones, around 81% being singletons. The source was CD4+ T cells from PBMCs cultured with HCoV-229E spike peptides, collected before COVID-19 vaccination. These receptors were taken from a human donor who received a COVID-19 vaccine. The CDR3 runs from the conserved cysteine through the conserved F or W.

>TRBV9
CASSVAAGEQFF
>TRBV5-8
CASSDYRGLDTEAFF
>TRBV5-1
CASSLDGAGANVLTF
>TRBV7-9
CASSLGAPNNEKLFF
>TRBV2
CASSWTDEKLFF
>TRBV3-1/TRBV3-2
CASTAGTSGNTIYF
>TRBV7-8
CASSSYGLPTGETQYF
>TRBV30
CAWSKGGDQPQHF
>TRBV6-1
CASSESRTGHEKLFF
>TRBV15
CATSRDFESEKLFF
>TRBV5-4
CASSWGTGKQSPLHF
>TRBV28
CASRPVEGKAYGYTF
>TRBV6-5
CASSYESGFSPLHF
>TRBV5-6
CASSLEVAGGLETQYF
>TRBV5-6
CASTQFFQETQYF
>TRBV5-1
CASSSVYRGQDEKLFF
>TRBV7-2
CASSSRSGTGETQYF
>TRBV3-1/TRBV3-2
CASSQEAPASRTQYF
>TRBV5-1
CACASGTFYNEQFF
>TRBV15
CATSRDVGVRTKNIQYF
>TRBV11-2
CASSPSDEQFF
>TRBV5-8
CASRNTRGGAGYTF
>TRBV6-5
CASSYGRSSYNEQFF
>TRBV28
CASSLGGPNTEAFF
>TRBV9
CASSVVGGSGELFF
>TRBV19
CASRPLRGNQPQHF
>TRBV11-2
CASSPNTNTGELFF
>TRBV28
CAGQRGGAKNIQYF
>TRBV6-6
CASSTKLVQETQYF
>TRBV19
CASSIGFGVRETQYF
>TRBV14
CASSQLVSSEQFF
>TRBV6-5
CASRSYEKLFF
>TRBV5-6
CASSLRGPGGAQYF
>TRBV7-3
CASSPRAGGTDTQYF
>TRBV10-3
CAISESTGGKKETQYF
>TRBV5-1
CASSGQGVNTQYF
>TRBV19
CASSLGTGSSTDTQYF
>TRBV2
CASRGQSRGEKLFF
>TRBV6-5
CASRRTATNEKLFF
>TRBV30
CAWSVRGQLSSYNEQFF
>TRBV6-6
CASSLDRGQSYNSPLHF
>TRBV10-3
CAISTSGGTGDEQFF
>TRBV30
CAWRSGRALNTGELFF
>TRBV5-4
CASSFVQGSNGYTF
>TRBV6-5
CASSYSVAGTDTQYF
>TRBV7-3
CASSRDTGNTEAFF